The clone carrying this T cell receptor beta chain was counted at least ten times. Antigen specificity is unknown. A single record per CDR3 protein comes from TCRdb applying MiXCR to the 5' RACE reads. This table has about 190,000 distinct CDR3 sequences, 10% to 15% appearing once. The germline V gene has CDR1 MNHNS and CDR2 SASEGT. This CDR3 is 15 amino acids long. V was clipped by 3 bases and J by 5 bases; unmatched bases: 6. The data are from a study of CD8 T cells in ankylosing spondylitis. Overall study results and limits: Previous work reported some of these motif variants in the synovial fluid and blood of reactive arthritis. Peripheral blood held disease-linked clones only at relatively low frequency, and these were CD8+. Characteristic, it appeared, of ankylosing spondylitis blood was a TCR beta motif of eight highly homologous variants.

This clonotype originated in a female donor with ankylosing spondylitis or in good health (not recorded which). The sequenced material came from blood, either unsorted or a sorted T cell fraction (not recorded which). The chain joins TRBV6-1 to TRBJ2-1, with 8 bases that match TRBD2. CDR3 protein: CASSDWLAGDNEQFF. The DNA for the CDR3 is TGTGCCAGCAGTGATTGGCTAGCGGGCGACAATGAGCAGTTCTTC.